This is a list of T cell receptor beta chains from one sample in a study of blood T cell repertoires in COVID-19. Using immunoSEQ multiplex PCR, the repertoire was profiled, and TCRdb retains in-frame clones only, with some absent. The sample carries some 230,000 clones, 83% recorded once. The sequenced material came from peripheral blood. All receptors come from a woman between 45 and 60 years old with acute or convalescent COVID-19. The CDR3 runs from the conserved cysteine through the conserved F or W. The D gene is left open where the match is weak. Clone size is stated in some rows and not others, as once, few, many or a class when expanded.

>12|NA|TRBJ1-4|once|TRBV2
CASSVFQEKLFF
TGTGCCAGCAGTGTCTTCCAGGAAAAACTGTTTTTT
>13|TRBD1|TRBJ1-1|NA|TRBV5-4
CASGPQGGGEAFF
TGTGCCAGCGGGCCTCAAGGGGGCGGGGAAGCTTTCTTT
>16|TRBD1|TRBJ1-5|NA|TRBV28
CAISKGTGGRWQPQHF
TGTGCCATATCCAAAGGGACAGGGGGCAGGTGGCAGCCCCAGCATTTT
>16|TRBD1|TRBJ1-1|few|TRBV28
CASSHGQGAIGTEAFF
TGTGCCAGCAGCCACGGACAGGGGGCGATCGGTACTGAAGCTTTCTTT
>13|NA|TRBJ1-5|NA|TRBV12-3/TRBV12-4
CASSLASNQPQHF
TGTGCCAGCAGTTTGGCTAGCAATCAGCCCCAGCATTTT
>15|NA|TRBJ1-5|NA|TRBV21-1
CASSNPGTGGQPQHF
TGTGCCAGCAGCAACCCCGGGACAGGGGGCCAGCCCCAGCATTTT
>15|NA|TRBJ2-1|NA|TRBV24-1
CATSQTGYRGNEQFF
TGTGCCACCAGCCAAACAGGGTATAGAGGCAATGAGCAGTTCTTC
>16|TRBD1|TRBJ1-4|NA|TRBV5-1
CASSLGSTGGNEKLFF
TGCGCCAGCAGCTTGGGGTCGACAGGGGGTAATGAAAAACTGTTTTTT
>12|NA|TRBJ1-1|NA|TRBV6-1
CASGQGPTEAFF
TGTGCCAGCGGTCAGGGTCCCACTGAAGCTTTCTTT
>13|NA|TRBJ2-7|NA|TRBV6-1
CASSDGGIYEQYF
TGTGCCAGCAGTGACGGAGGGATCTACGAGCAGTACTTC
>15|TRBD2|TRBJ2-1|NA|TRBV4-1
CASSQEASGSNEQFF
TGCGCCAGCAGCCAAGAGGCTAGCGGGTCCAATGAGCAGTTCTTC
>13|TRBD1|TRBJ1-2|NA|TRBV4-3
CASSARQGTGYTF
TGCGCCAGCAGCGCCCGACAGGGGACCGGCTACACCTTC
>14|TRBD1|TRBJ2-7|NA|TRBV27
CASSFSDRVYEQYF
TGTGCCAGCAGTTTTTCTGACAGGGTTTACGAGCAGTACTTC
>14|NA|TRBJ1-2|NA|TRBV10-3
CAISDLGQSYGYTF
TGTGCCATCAGTGATTTAGGACAGAGCTATGGCTACACCTTC
>16|NA|TRBJ2-6|NA|TRBV24-1
CATSDSRSSGANVLTF
TGTGCCACCAGTGATTCCAGGTCTTCAGGGGCCAACGTCCTGACTTTC
>16|NA|TRBJ1-1|NA|TRBV4-1
CASSLSTPTVNTEAFF
TGCGCCAGCAGCCTTTCCACGCCGACTGTGAACACTGAAGCTTTCTTT
>15|TRBD2|TRBJ2-1|NA|TRBV3-1/TRBV3-2
CASSSTSGTYNEQFF
TGTGCCAGCAGCTCGACTAGCGGGACCTACAATGAGCAGTTCTTC
>14|TRBD1|TRBJ1-1|NA|TRBV10-3
CAIRQGAENTEAFF
TGTGCCATCAGACAGGGGGCGGAGAACACTGAAGCTTTCTTT
>17|TRBD1|TRBJ1-1|NA|TRBV5-1
CASSLVPGQGAGTEAFF
TGCGCCAGCAGCTTGGTCCCGGGACAGGGGGCGGGAACTGAAGCTTTCTTT
>16|NA|TRBJ1-1|NA|TRBV7-2
CASSLILPGANTEAFF
TGTGCCAGCAGCTTAATCTTGCCAGGGGCGAACACTGAAGCTTTCTTT
>13|NA|TRBJ1-2|NA|TRBV5-4
CASSLEGVDGYTF
TGTGCCAGCAGCTTAGAGGGAGTAGATGGCTACACCTTC
>17|NA|TRBJ1-1|NA|TRBV6-1
CASSEGQYTGWNTEAFF
TGTGCCAGCAGTGAAGGACAGTACACGGGTTGGAACACTGAAGCTTTCTTT
>16|TRBD2|TRBJ2-7|NA|TRBV28
CASSLRSGLASYEQYF
TGTGCCAGCAGTTTAAGGTCCGGACTAGCCTCCTACGAGCAGTACTTC
>15|NA|TRBJ2-5|NA|TRBV10-3
CAISESGGQQETQYF
TGTGCCATCAGTGAGTCGGGTGGGCAGCAAGAGACCCAGTACTTC
>15|NA|TRBJ2-2|once|TRBV19
CASSTPAFRTGELFF
TGTGCCAGTAGTACCCCCGCGTTCCGCACCGGGGAGCTGTTTTTT
>19|NA|TRBJ2-6|NA|TRBV7-2
CASSLGLVRALSGANVLTF
TGTGCCAGCAGCTTAGGGTTAGTCAGGGCACTATCTGGGGCCAACGTCCTGACTTTC
>15|TRBD1|TRBJ2-7|NA|TRBV18
CASSPSGQGPLRQYF
TGTGCCAGCTCACCATCTGGACAGGGTCCGCTTAGGCAGTACTTC
>13|NA|TRBJ2-3|NA|TRBV12-3/TRBV12-4
CASSLNRDGTQYF
TGTGCCAGCAGTTTAAACAGGGACGGTACGCAGTATTTT
>15|NA|TRBJ1-6|NA|TRBV5-5
CASSFGVTYNSPLHF
TGTGCCAGCAGCTTCGGGGTTACCTATAATTCACCCCTCCACTTT
>15|TRBD1|TRBJ1-3|NA|TRBV24-1
CATSERTGVGNTIYF
TGTGCCACCAGTGAGAGAACAGGGGTTGGAAACACCATATATTTT
>16|TRBD1|TRBJ2-3|NA|TRBV9
CASSTSGQASTDTQYF
TGTGCCAGCAGCACGAGTGGACAGGCCTCCACAGATACGCAGTATTTT
>14|NA|TRBJ2-5|NA|TRBV15
CATSIQGFWETQYF
TGTGCCACCAGCATACAGGGTTTCTGGGAGACCCAGTACTTC
>17|NA|TRBJ1-5|few|TRBV7-2
CASSSRGWAGLNQPQHF
TGTGCCAGCAGCTCCCGGGGGTGGGCAGGCCTAAATCAGCCCCAGCATTTT
>15|NA|TRBJ1-6|NA|TRBV5-1
CASSLDNSYNSPLHF
TGCGCCAGCAGCCTGGACAATTCCTATAATTCACCCCTCCACTTT
>17|TRBD1|TRBJ2-1|NA|TRBV7-9
CASSPRGTGGGYNEQFF
TGTGCCAGCAGCCCAAGGGGGACAGGGGGAGGGTACAATGAGCAGTTCTTC
>13|NA|TRBJ1-1|once|TRBV27
CASSSSVNTEAFF
TGTGCCAGCAGTTCCTCGGTGAACACTGAAGCTTTCTTT
>17|TRBD2|TRBJ2-1|NA|TRBV9
CASSAGTSGVELNEQFF
TGTGCCAGCAGCGCCGGGACTAGCGGGGTTGAGCTCAATGAGCAGTTCTTC
>17|TRBD2|TRBJ2-3|NA|TRBV5-6
CASSLGIAGGSSDTQYF
TGTGCCAGCAGTCTCGGTATAGCGGGGGGTTCTTCAGATACGCAGTATTTT
>14|NA|TRBJ1-2|once|TRBV3-1/TRBV3-2
CASSPIGQQYGYTF
TGTGCCAGCAGTCCCATTGGACAGCAATATGGCTACACCTTC
>15|NA|TRBJ2-3|NA|TRBV6-2/TRBV6-3
CASSLLATSTDTQYF
TGTGCCAGCAGTCTCCTAGCGACTAGCACAGATACGCAGTATTTT